This paragraph reports one T cell receptor beta chain. This entry comes from a study of blood T cell repertoires in COVID-19. In the study overall: The United States, Italy and Spain provided the acute and convalescent COVID-19 samples. T cells, B-cell-depleted T cells, or PBMCs provided the cDNA or gDNA that served as material.

Per the study methods: Amplification with reference gene primers provided the estimates of nucleated cell counts. Using immunoSEQ multiplex PCR, the repertoire was profiled, and TCRdb retains in-frame clones only, with some absent. V, J and clone size are those of that table, while D and trimming were read from the DNA. Of tens of thousands of clones in the sample, approximately 86% were seen once. V lost 7 bases and J lost 6; bases outside the gene matches: 5. Germline V lookup: CDR1 MNHNS, CDR2 SASEGT. There are 14 residues in the CDR3. V gene TRBV6-1 combines with J gene TRBJ2-2; 10 nucleotides align to TRBD2. The sample taken for sequencing was peripheral blood. This sequence originates from a man over 45 with active COVID-19. CDR3: CASTSGSRAGELFF. Here the CDR3 DNA reads TGTGCCAGCACTAGCGGGAGTCGGGCCGGGGAGCTGTTTTTT.